The next 26 T cell receptor beta chains were all read from a single sample in a study of OX40 agonist ivuxolimab in advanced cancers. The repertoire was sequenced with immunoSEQ multiplex PCR; TCRdb's copy has only in-frame clones and lacks some. This sample has over 95,000 clones; about 91% occur once, and the top ten carry around 0.3%. The sample in question was CD4+ or CD8+ T cells sorted from blood, obtained in a trial of the OX40 agonist ivuxolimab. The receptor set was obtained from an adult with an advanced solid tumor such as melanoma, head and neck, liver or kidney cancer.

The chain employs TRBV19 and TRBJ2-3, with D perhaps TRBD1 (6 bases). The germline CDR1 and CDR2 sequences are LNHDA and SQIVND (reference sequence). The CDR3 extends over 16 amino acids. With 0 bases removed from V and 2 bases from J, the gap between germline ends came to 12 bases. DNA of the CDR3: TGTGCCAGTAGTATAGATTGGGGGCCCAACACAGATACGCAGTATTTT. Translated: CASSIDWGPNTDTQYF. Complete variable domain (other parts from reference TRBV19 and TRBJ2-3): DGGITQSPKYLFRKEGQNVTLSCEQNLNHDAMYWYRQDPGQGLRLIYYSQIVNDFQKGDIAEGYSVSREKKESFPLTVTSAQKNPTAFYLCASSIDWGPNTDTQYFGPGTRLTVL.

The DNA of the CDR3 is TGCGCCAGCAGCCTGGGACAGAATAACCCCTTTAACACCGGGGAGCTGTTTTTT. Its protein product is CASSLGQNNPFNTGELFF. The chain uses TRBV4-3 and TRBJ2-2; 7 bases are shared with TRBD1. Germline assignment: CDR1 LGHNA and CDR2 YSLEER. The CDR3 loop spans 18 amino acids. V shed 4 bases, J shed 2 bases, and the junction held 13 bases outside the gene matches.

This clone appeared a few times. This rearrangement joins TRBV19 to TRBJ1-5; D ambiguous. Germline V gene sequence: CDR1 LNHDA, CDR2 SQIVND (reference sequence). The V and J ends lost 1 base and 4 bases respectively, with 20 bases between them. CDR3 length equals 18 residues. CDR3 residues: CASSIAPGGESLNQPQHF. The CDR3 nucleotides read TGTGCCAGTAGTATAGCCCCGGGAGGAGAAAGTTTGAATCAGCCCCAGCATTTT.

The chain uses TRBV19 and TRBJ1-2, with TRBD1 identical over 11 bases. This CDR3 is built from 15 residues. Germline CDR1 reads LNHDA; CDR2 reads SQIVND (reference sequence). V was pared by 3 bases and J by 4 bases, with 4 bases of the junction left unmatched. The CDR3 region is CASSIPGTGGYGYTF. As DNA, the CDR3 is TGTGCCAGTAGTATTCCAGGGACAGGGGGCTATGGCTACACCTTC.

This chain connects TRBV28 to TRBJ1-2, with D tentatively TRBD1 (5 bases). Trimming left V 5 bases short and J 4 bases short, with 11 bases between. CDR1 and CDR2 (germline): MDHEN, SYDVKM. The length of the CDR3 is 13 residues. As DNA, the CDR3 is TGTGCCAGCAGTACCGGGACGGCCTATGGCTACACCTTC. This encodes CASSTGTAYGYTF.

This clone was counted once. The rearrangement links TRBV25-1 to TRBJ2-2; weak D call: TRBD2 (6 bases). The CDR3 runs to 15 residues. V dropped 2 bases and J dropped 4 bases, with 11 bases sitting between them. Germline CDR1 is MGHDK and CDR2 is SYGVNS. For the CDR3, the DNA is TGTGCCAGCAGTGAACCCGGGGGTGGCACCGGGGAGCTGTTTTTT. Translated, it gives CASSEPGGGTGELFF.

The chain has TRBV11-3 and TRBJ2-1; possible D gene TRBD2, 6 bases. Germline assignment: CDR1 SGHNT and CDR2 YENEEA. Trimming stripped 0 bases from V and 6 bases from J, with 9 bases between. The CDR3 totals 14 residues. Here the CDR3 DNA reads TGTGCCAGCAGCTTAGATCCGGAGGGCAATGAGCAGTTCTTC. Translated, it gives CASSLDPEGNEQFF. The full variable domain, with the rest looked up from reference TRBV11-3 and TRBJ2-1, is EAGVVQSPRYKIIEKKQPVAFWCNPISGHNTLYWYLQNLGQGPELLIRYENEEAVDDSQLPKDRFSAERLKGVDSTLKIQPAELGDSAVYLCASSLDPEGNEQFFGPGTRLTVL.

A few counts support this clone. The V gene is TRBV6-6, the J gene TRBJ2-1, with D possibly matching TRBD2 (6 bases). V was pared by 6 bases and J by 2 bases, with 11 bases between. This CDR3 has 14 amino acids. CDR1 and CDR2 from the germline V gene are MNHNY and SVGAGI (reference sequence). The CDR3: CASRVSGTYNEQFF. The CDR3 DNA follows: TGTGCCAGCAGAGTTAGCGGAACCTACAATGAGCAGTTCTTC.

The rearrangement joins TRBV5-1 to TRBJ2-3; 10 nucleotides agree with TRBD2. The length of the CDR3 is 14 residues. V lost 8 bases, J lost 2 bases, and 5 bases stayed unmatched. Germline V lookup: CDR1 SGHRS, CDR2 YFSETQ. In DNA form, the CDR3 reads TGCGCCAGTTCAGCGGGAGGGCTCACAGATACGCAGTATTTT. Its protein product is CASSAGGLTDTQYF.

The chain uses TRBV14 and TRBJ2-1, with 13 nucleotides matching TRBD2. This CDR3 region has 17 residues. V dropped 1 base and J dropped 7; count of bases not matched to a gene: 7. Germline assignment: CDR1 SGHDN and CDR2 FVKESK. CDR3 DNA: TGTGCCAGCAGCCAAGTGGGGACTAGCGGGATGCTTAATGAGCAGTTCTTC. This codes for CASSQVGTSGMLNEQFF. The full variable domain, with the rest looked up from reference TRBV14 and TRBJ2-1, is EAGVTQFPSHSVIEKGQTVTLRCDPISGHDNLYWYRRVMGKEIKFLLHFVKESKQDESGMPNNRFLAERTGGTYSTLKVQPAELEDSGVYFCASSQVGTSGMLNEQFFGPGTRLTVL.

The V and J genes are TRBV6-5 and TRBJ1-2; D is perhaps TRBD1 (5 bases). Germline values: CDR1 MNHEY, CDR2 SVGAGI. The V end was cut by 8 bases, the J end by 2 bases, with 6 bases between. This CDR3 spans 11 amino acids. CDR3 DNA sequence: TGTGCCAGCGGGGGAAACTATGGCTACACCTTC. Translation gives CASGGNYGYTF.

This clone was counted once. This rearrangement joins TRBV9 to TRBJ2-1; 7 bases are shared with TRBD2. Looked up from germline, CDR1 is SGDLS and CDR2 is YYNGEE. The V segment lost 3 bases and the J segment 3 bases; nucleotides outside the gene matches: 3. This CDR3 is 14 amino acids long. CDR3 in amino acids: CASSAGLYYNEQFF. DNA of the CDR3: TGTGCCAGCAGCGCGGGACTATACTACAATGAGCAGTTCTTC.

The chain employs TRBV7-2 and TRBJ2-3; TRBD1 might be the D (7 bases). The length of the CDR3 is 15 residues. CDR1 is SGHTA, CDR2 FQGNSA, per germline. V was pared by 2 bases and J by 0 bases, with 9 bases between. The CDR3 coding sequence is TGTGCCAGCAGCTTACAGGGGGGTAGCACAGATACGCAGTATTTT. It specifies CASSLQGGSTDTQYF.

The chain couples TRBV7-8 to TRBJ1-5; a weak D match, TRBD1 (5 bases). V shed 3 bases and J shed 7 bases, with 16 bases lying between them. Germline CDR1 reads SGHVS; CDR2 reads FQNEAQ. CDR3 length: 15 residues. DNA of the CDR3: TGTGCCAGCAGCTTGATAGGGCAGGGCGGGCAGCCCCAGCATTTT. Residues: CASSLIGQGGQPQHF.

The J gene is TRBJ2-2, the V gene TRBV7-9, with D hard to call. CDR3 length: 15 residues. Trimming left V 0 bases short and J 9 bases short, with 14 bases between. Germline V gives CDR1 SEHNR, CDR2 FQNEAQ (reference sequence). The CDR3 DNA reads as TGTGCCAGCAGCTTAGCGGACGGCCAGGACCGGGAGCTGTTTTTT. As protein: CASSLADGQDRELFF.

The chain is built from TRBV19 and TRBJ2-6; 9 bases are shared with TRBD1. The CDR3 length is 17 residues. The V gene end was trimmed by 4 bases and the J gene end by 0 bases; junction bases not matched to a gene: 4. Germline V gene data show CDR1 as LNHDA and CDR2 as SQIVND (reference sequence). CDR3 bases: TGTGCCAGTAGTAAAGGACAGGGGAACTCTGGGGCCAACGTCCTGACTTTC. Its protein is CASSKGQGNSGANVLTF.

V usage is TRBV28 and J usage is TRBJ1-5; D is ambiguous. The CDR3 has 12 amino acids. Germline assignment: CDR1 MDHEN and CDR2 SYDVKM. The V end was cut by 2 bases, the J end by 6 bases, with 5 bases between. The CDR3 sequence is CASSLGFQPQHF. The CDR3 bases are TGTGCCAGCAGTTTAGGGTTTCAGCCCCAGCATTTT.

The gene calls are TRBV7-2 and TRBJ2-1; 8 bases line up with TRBD2. V shed 5 bases and J 9 bases; nucleotides not matched to a gene: 6. This CDR3 is built from 13 residues. The V gene's germline CDR1 is SGHTA and CDR2 FQGNSA. The CDR3 nucleotides read TGTGCCAGCAGCCCCGGGGGGGGTGGTGAGCAGTTCTTC. This gives the protein CASSPGGGGEQFF.

The rearrangement uses TRBV10-3 and TRBJ2-3; D remains ambiguous. CDR3 length equals 12 residues. With 4 bases removed from V and 6 bases from J, the gap between germline ends came to 8 bases. Per the germline V gene, CDR1 is ENHRY and CDR2 is SYGVKD. CDR3 protein: CAISAASDTQYF. The CDR3 DNA is TGTGCCATCAGTGCAGCGTCGGATACGCAGTATTTT.

This clone was counted a single time. The rearrangement joins TRBV7-9 to TRBJ1-1; D not resolved. The CDR3 length is 13 residues. Trimming shortened V by 0 bases and J by 1 base, and 3 bases separated the two germline ends. Germline CDR1 reads SEHNR; CDR2 reads FQNEAQ (reference sequence). CDR3 nucleotide sequence: TGTGCCAGCAGCTTAGCCGGGAACACTGAAGCTTTCTTT. Residues: CASSLAGNTEAFF.

V usage is TRBV27 and J usage is TRBJ2-5; D might be TRBD1 (6 bases). Per the germline V gene, CDR1 is MNHEY and CDR2 is SMNVEV (reference sequence). The CDR3 has 14 residues. Trimming took off 7 bases at V and 1 base at J, with 13 bases between the two ends. CDR3 loop: CASKQTGRQETQYF. CDR3 coding DNA: TGTGCCAGCAAACAGACAGGCCGCCAAGAGACCCAGTACTTC.

This clone appeared a few times. V gene TRBV9 combines with J gene TRBJ1-5; D is unclear. From germline, CDR1 is SGDLS and CDR2 YYNGEE. Trimming took 0 bases from V and 4 from J, leaving 11 bases between them. The CDR3 covers 15 residues. CDR3 DNA sequence: TGTGCCAGCAGCGTAGGTACGGTGGGTAATCAGCCCCAGCATTTT. Translated: CASSVGTVGNQPQHF.

The chain uses TRBV18 and TRBJ1-3; TRBD1 matches 10 bases. Germline trimming cut 3 bases from V and 4 bases from J; bases unmatched to any gene: 6. Germline V CDR1 and CDR2: KGHSH, LQKENI. The CDR3 has 16 amino acids. CDR3 sequence: CASSPSGDRGGNTIYF. The CDR3 DNA follows: TGTGCCAGCTCACCTTCGGGGGACAGGGGAGGAAACACCATATATTTT.

This clone was observed a single time. The chain uses TRBV5-4 and TRBJ2-3; TRBD2 aligns across 14 bases. The CDR3 covers 19 residues. CDR1 and CDR2 from the germline V gene are SGHNT and YYREEE (reference sequence). With 2 bases clipped from V and 0 bases from J, the junction kept 8 bases outside the gene matches. The CDR3 region is CASSLGLAGGPSSTDTQYF. The CDR3 coding sequence is TGTGCCAGCAGCTTAGGACTAGCGGGAGGTCCCTCTAGCACAGATACGCAGTATTTT.

The rearrangement links TRBV15 to TRBJ2-1, with D perhaps given as TRBD1 or TRBD2 (5 bases each). V was clipped by 6 bases and J by 0 bases, with 12 bases between them. Germline-derived CDR1 and CDR2 are LNHNV and YYDKDF (reference sequence). The CDR3 has 15 residues. The CDR3 region is CATSRDPNSYNEQFF. For the CDR3, the DNA is TGTGCCACCAGTAGGGACCCCAACTCCTACAATGAGCAGTTCTTC.

The gene calls are TRBV4-1 and TRBJ2-3; no reliable D call. Trimming pared 0 bases from V and 2 bases from J, leaving 9 bases between. Germline loops: CDR1 MGHRA, CDR2 YSYEKL. This CDR3 is built from 15 residues. The CDR3 sequence: CASSQDWAFTDTQYF. CDR3 nucleotides: TGCGCCAGCAGCCAAGATTGGGCCTTCACAGATACGCAGTATTTT.